This T cell receptor (beta chain) was profiled in a study of T-cell reconstitution after alpha-beta-depleted transplantation in children. General study findings and limits: Newly produced T cells mostly provided counts and TCRbeta diversity after one year, as hyperexpanded clones declined. At around two months after transplant, the alpha-beta T cells were reportedly derived from several hundred expanded clones that came from non-depleted graft cells. The origin of high day-60 TCRbeta diversity in some patients lay in surviving recipient T cells and thymic progenitors.

Germline V gives CDR1 PRHDT, CDR2 FYEKMQ (reference sequence). The CDR3 has 19 amino acids. Trimming took off 0 bases at V and 5 bases at J, with 23 bases between the two ends. The sample holds a few counts of this clonotype. Antigen: not known. The TCRbeta library incorporated unique molecular identifiers. TCRdb called the PCR reads again in MiXCR, with one record for every CDR3 protein. The data show about 300,000 distinct CDR3 sequences, over 7% seen once. The specimen comprised peripheral blood, sampled 360 days after TCRalphabeta/CD19-depleted stem cell transplant. The sequence was obtained from a female patient between 2 and 15 years old who had a stem cell transplant for Fanconi anemia, so the T cells may come from the graft donor. This sequence joins TRBV13 and TRBJ2-1; D may match TRBD1 or TRBD2 (7 bases each). DNA for the CDR3: TGTGCCAGCAGCTTAGGCTACAGGGGCCGGTCTAGCGGAAACAATGAGCAGTTCTTC. Translation: CASSLGYRGRSSGNNEQFF.